This TCR beta chain stems from a study of blood T cell repertoires in COVID-19. The overall study: There were acute and convalescent COVID-19 samples, and they came from the United States, Italy and Spain. Sample material is recorded as cDNA or gDNA derived from T cells, B-cell-depleted T cells, or PBMCs.

The germline gives CDR1 GTSNPN, CDR2 SVGIG (reference sequence). The CDR3 length is 14 residues. Trimming removed 3 bases from V and 4 bases from J, with 12 bases in between. In the source study's methods: Reference gene primers were amplified, and this amplification served to estimate nucleated cell counts. The method was immunoSEQ multiplex PCR; TCRdb's version includes in-frame clones alone and lacks a portion of them. That table gives V, J and clone size, and the DNA gave D and trimming. The sample gives over 40,000 clones, 70% to 90% of which show up once; about 4% is in the top ten. The sequence came from an elderly man with active COVID-19. The chain combines TRBV30 with TRBJ2-2, with D possibly TRBD2 on 6 matching bases. Sequencing was done on a sample of peripheral blood. CDR3 sequence (DNA): TGTGCCTGGAGCCCCGGGAGAGTCACCGGGGAGCTGTTTTTT. Its translation: CAWSPGRVTGELFF.